The 9 T cell receptor beta chains listed next were all sequenced from one sample in a study of a mutant IDH1 vaccine in newly diagnosed glioma. Time point of the sample: baseline, week 1 (first vaccination visit). The treatment is: pre-vaccination baseline after standard-of-care therapy. Produced via immunoSEQ multiplex PCR; TCRdb's table is partial and in-frame only. The sample has nearly 70,000 clones; about four fifths are singletons. The input for sequencing was PBMCs, taken from a glioma patient treated with radiotherapy, temozolomide or both. These receptors all stem from a man aged 45 to 65 with glioma.

The gene calls are TRBV7-9 and TRBJ1-2, with no clear D. The V and J ends lost 4 bases and 3 bases respectively, with 18 bases between them. The CDR3 sequence is 16 residues long. Germline V gene sequence: CDR1 SEHNR, CDR2 FQNEAQ (reference sequence). This chain's CDR3 is CASSSATTIGHYGYTF. Here the CDR3 DNA reads TGTGCCAGCAGCTCCGCCACGACTATCGGACACTATGGCTACACCTTC.

This rearrangement joins TRBV7-9 to TRBJ2-3; D is unresolved. CDR3 length equals 11 residues. Trimming took off 5 bases at V and 5 bases at J, with 5 bases between the two ends. Germline V lookup: CDR1 SEHNR, CDR2 FQNEAQ (reference sequence). CDR3 residues: CASSPKDTQYF. CDR3 DNA: TGTGCCAGCAGCCCCAAAGATACGCAGTATTTT.

This clone has just a few counts. The CDR3 does not close with the conserved phenylalanine or tryptophan, likely indicating a read error. It is unclear where the CDR3 begins or ends on the DNA, so no DNA is shown, and the CDR3 is as TCRdb lists it. The chain links TRBV14 to TRBJ1-1. The germline V gene encodes CDR1 SGHDN and CDR2 FVKESK. The CDR3 sequence runs 8 residues, both termini included. The chain's CDR3 is CASSYESA.

This chain links TRBV10-3 with TRBJ1-1; unclear D gene. The CDR3 runs to 13 residues. Trimming stripped 2 bases from V and 2 bases from J, with 6 bases between. In germline, CDR1 is ENHRY, CDR2 SYGVKD. CDR3 nucleotide sequence: TGTGCCATCAGTGAGGCGGGCAACACTGAAGCTTTCTTT. Translated, it gives CAISEAGNTEAFF.

Details on this clone: Germline is not matched at one junction end, which may reflect a read error. DNA of the CDR3: TGTGCTAGCAGTTCAAGCGGGGCGAACACCGGGGAGCTGTTTTTT. This codes for CASSSSGANTGELFF. The chain carries TRBV7-7 and TRBJ2-2, with 7 positions matching TRBD2. The germline V gene has CDR1 SSHAT and CDR2 FNYEAQ (reference sequence). This CDR3 spans 15 amino acids.

The J gene is TRBJ2-1, the V gene TRBV27; 8 bases map to TRBD1. Germline lookup yields CDR1 MNHEY and CDR2 SMNVEV (reference sequence). The length of the CDR3 is 14 residues. The trim removed 4 bases at V and 10 bases at J, leaving 9 bases unmatched. CDR3 protein: CASSSGQGRGEQFF. As DNA, the CDR3 is TGTGCCAGCAGTTCCGGACAGGGAAGGGGGGAGCAGTTCTTC.

The rearrangement joins TRBV6-6 to TRBJ2-5; D gene ambiguous. Deletions cut 2 bases from V and 2 bases from J, with 9 bases between. Per the germline V gene, CDR1 is MNHNY and CDR2 is SVGAGI (reference sequence). CDR3 length: 14 amino acids. The CDR3 region is CASSYPRSQETQYF. The CDR3 coding sequence is TGTGCCAGCAGTTACCCGCGGTCGCAAGAGACCCAGTACTTC.

The chain employs TRBV5-6 and TRBJ2-1; D is ambiguous. Germline V gene data show CDR1 as SGHDT and CDR2 as YYEEEE. The CDR3 is 11 residues long. The V and J ends lost 2 bases and 4 bases respectively, with 1 base between them. The CDR3 spells CASSFYNEQFF. CDR3 coding DNA: TGTGCCAGCAGCTTTTACAATGAGCAGTTCTTC.

The chain recombines TRBV30 with TRBJ2-7, with D unresolved. The CDR3 runs 13 residues. Germline assignment: CDR1 GTSNPN and CDR2 SVGIG (reference sequence). V was cut by 0 bases and J by 1 base, with 7 bases left in between. CDR3 nucleotides: TGTGCCTGGAGTGTAAGTCGTTCCTACGAGCAGTACTTC. Its protein product is CAWSVSRSYEQYF.